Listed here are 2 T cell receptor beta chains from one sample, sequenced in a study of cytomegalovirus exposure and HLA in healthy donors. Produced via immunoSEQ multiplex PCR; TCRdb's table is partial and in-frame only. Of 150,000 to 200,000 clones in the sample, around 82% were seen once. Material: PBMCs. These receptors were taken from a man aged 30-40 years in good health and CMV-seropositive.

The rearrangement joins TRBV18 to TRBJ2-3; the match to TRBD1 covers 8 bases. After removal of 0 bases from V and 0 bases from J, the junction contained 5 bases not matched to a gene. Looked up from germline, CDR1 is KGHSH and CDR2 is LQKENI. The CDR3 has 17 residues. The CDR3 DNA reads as TGTGCCAGCTCACCACCAGTGGACAGGGCCAGCACAGATACGCAGTATTTT. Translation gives CASSPPVDRASTDTQYF.

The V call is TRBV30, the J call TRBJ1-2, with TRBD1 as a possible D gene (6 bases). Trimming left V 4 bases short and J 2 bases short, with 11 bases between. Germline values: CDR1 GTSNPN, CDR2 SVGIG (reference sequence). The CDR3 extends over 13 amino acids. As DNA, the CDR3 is TGTGCCTGGACTCAGGGGTCGAACTATGGCTACACCTTC. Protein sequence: CAWTQGSNYGYTF.